This T cell receptor beta chain was sequenced during a study of response to subunit inactivated influenza vaccine. Broader study findings: That few new T cells are recruited by each seasonal influenza vaccination was the authors' suggestion.

Germline values: CDR1 MNHEY, CDR2 SVGAGI. The length of the CDR3 is 16 residues. V lost 2 bases and J 3 bases, leaving 16 bases between the germline ends. TCRdb passed the RT-PCR reads through MiXCR, listing each CDR3 protein once. The table shows more than 200,000 distinct CDR3 sequences, with about 12% occurring only once. This clonotype was counted many times. The antigen remains unidentified. The sequence came from a man aged 50 or older who received an inactivated influenza vaccine. The gene calls are TRBV6-5 and TRBJ1-1; D may be TRBD1 (5 bases). The input for sequencing was non-naive T cells sorted from PBMCs, taken around two weeks before vaccination. In DNA, the CDR3 is TGTGCCAGCAGTTACCGGGGCCTACGGACGGACACTGAAGCTTTCTTT. It translates to CASSYRGLRTDTEAFF.